These 2 T cell receptor beta chains were sequenced from one sample in a study of molecular identifiers for immune sequencing clone quantification. From the PCR reads, TCRdb called clonotypes with MiXCR, one entry per CDR3 protein. This sample has roughly 320,000 distinct CDR3 sequences, with over 20% found just once. Sequenced sample: naive CD8+ T cells from blood, with Jurkat cell RNA spiked in. Documented subset: FACS-sorted CD8+CD4-CCR7+CD45RA+ naive T cells. Receptors were obtained from a human donor in good health. Some libraries in this study had Jurkat cell RNA spiked in.

This clonotype was seen many times. This chain links TRBV7-9 with TRBJ1-4; maybe TRBD1 (6 bases). The CDR3 runs 14 residues. Per germline, CDR1 SEHNR and CDR2 FQNEAQ (reference sequence). Trimming cost V 6 bases and J 7 bases, with 15 bases left between them. CDR3 DNA: TGTGCCAGCAGTCAAGGCAGGGGCCGTGAAAAACTGTTTTTT. It specifies CASSQGRGREKLFF.

The rearrangement joins TRBV7-8 to TRBJ2-1; 8 bases map to TRBD2. Germline V gene lookup returns CDR1 SGHVS and CDR2 FQNEAQ. This CDR3 has 16 residues. Trimming took 4 bases from V and 3 from J; bases not matched to a gene: 8. CDR3 residues: CASSSWGRGDYNEQFF. CDR3 nucleotide sequence: TGTGCCAGCAGCTCCTGGGGGCGGGGGGACTACAATGAGCAGTTCTTC.